A single sample is the source of the 32 T cell receptor beta chains below, sequenced in a study of T cells after yellow fever vaccination. TCRdb re-derived calls from the 5' RACE reads in MiXCR, one entry per CDR3 protein. Seen here are roughly 190,000 distinct CDR3 sequences, 11% observed once, and the top ten hold 35% to 45%. Source: CD8+ T cells sorted from PBMCs, taken 15 days after the yellow fever booster vaccination. These receptors originate from a man in his late teens or twenties who received the YFV17D yellow fever vaccine.

This clonotype has just a few counts. The chain has TRBV4-3 and TRBJ1-2; D gene ambiguous. This CDR3 has 14 amino acids. CDR1 and CDR2 from the germline V gene are LGHNA and YSLEER. The V end was cut by 0 bases, the J end by 8 bases, with 13 bases between. CDR3 bases: TGCGCCAGCAGCCAAGATGAGCGGTGGTCGGGCTACACCTTC. Translating gives CASSQDERWSGYTF.

This clonotype was recorded a few times. CDR3 coding DNA: TGTGCCAGCAGCCAAGATCCCCTAGCAGCTTACAATGAGCAGTTCTTC. This codes for CASSQDPLAAYNEQFF. V gene TRBV4-2 combines with J gene TRBJ2-1, with a weak D call TRBD2 (5 bases). The germline V gene encodes CDR1 LGHNA and CDR2 YNFKEQ. This CDR3 is 16 amino acids long. Between the trimmed V and J ends, which lost 0 bases and 4 bases, there was a span of 13 bases.

The V gene is TRBV30, the J gene TRBJ1-6; 9 bases are shared with TRBD1. The CDR3 spans 13 residues. CDR1 is GTSNPN and CDR2 is SVGIG in the germline V gene (reference sequence). V dropped 8 bases and J dropped 9; count of bases not matched to a gene: 8. CDR3 sequence reads: CAGPGQGGSPLHF. CDR3 DNA: TGTGCCGGCCCGGGACAGGGAGGTTCACCCCTCCACTTT.

V and J are TRBV3-1 and TRBJ2-1; 7 bases align to TRBD1. The germline CDR1 and CDR2 sequences are LGHDT and YNNKEL (reference sequence). The CDR3 extends over 12 amino acids. Trimming at V came to 8 bases and at J to 6 bases, leaving 4 bases not matched to a gene. The chain's CDR3 is CASGYRGNEQFF. CDR3 sequence (DNA): TGTGCCAGCGGATACAGGGGCAATGAGCAGTTCTTC.

The chain is built from TRBV19 and TRBJ1-5; a possible D gene is TRBD1 (5 bases). The germline V and J ends were trimmed by 3 bases and 1 base, with 7 bases remaining between them. CDR1 LNHDA and CDR2 SQIVND come from the germline V gene (reference sequence). The CDR3 covers 14 residues. The DNA of the CDR3 is TGTGCCAGTAGTATCGGGGGAAGCAATCAGCCCCAGCATTTT. Its protein product is CASSIGGSNQPQHF.

This chain links TRBV27 with TRBJ2-7; 8 bases are shared with TRBD1. The length of the CDR3 is 15 residues. Germline trimming cut 2 bases from V and 2 bases from J; bases unmatched to any gene: 5. Germline V gene sequence: CDR1 MNHEY, CDR2 SMNVEV (reference sequence). The CDR3 DNA follows: TGTGCCAGCAGTTTACAGGGGGCGCCCCCCTACGAGCAGTACGTC. This codes for CASSLQGAPPYEQYV.

The rearrangement links TRBV4-3 to TRBJ2-3; TRBD1 matches 8 bases. The CDR3 runs to 17 residues. The V gene end was trimmed by 3 bases and the J gene end by 4 bases; junction bases not matched to a gene: 12. The germline gives CDR1 LGHNA, CDR2 YSLEER. CDR3 bases: TGCGCCAGCAGCCACCCTACTCCGGACAGGGATGCAGATACGCAGTATTTT. Translating gives CASSHPTPDRDADTQYF.

The table lists this clonotype with many counts. The chain joins TRBV12-3 or TRBV12-4 to TRBJ1-5; D gene unclear. Trimming took off 6 bases at V and 2 bases at J, with 8 bases between the two ends. The CDR3 has 13 amino acids. For the CDR3, the DNA is TGTGCCAGCAGCCCCGTGGGCAATCAGCCCCAGCATTTT. This codes for CASSPVGNQPQHF.

The J gene is TRBJ1-2, the V gene TRBV7-2; 10 bases align to TRBD1. Germline assignment: CDR1 SGHTA and CDR2 FQGNSA. The CDR3 is 16 amino acids. V shed 5 bases and J 4 bases; nucleotides not matched to a gene: 10. CDR3 DNA sequence: TGTGCCAGCAGCCCATACGACAGGGGGCGTTTCTATGGCTACACCTTC. Amino acid sequence: CASSPYDRGRFYGYTF.

This chain uses TRBV7-9 with TRBJ2-1, with D possibly called TRBD1 or TRBD2 (5 bases each). V gave up 4 bases and J gave up 7 bases, with 14 bases separating them. The germline V gene encodes CDR1 SEHNR and CDR2 FQNEAQ (reference sequence). The CDR3 has 14 amino acids. The CDR3 DNA is TGTGCCAGCAGCTCAGGGAGCCTGGGAAATGAGCAGTTCTTC. It is translated as CASSSGSLGNEQFF. Full variable domain (rest looked up from reference TRBV7-9 and TRBJ2-1): DTGVSQNPRHKITKRGQNVTFRCDPISEHNRLYWYRQTLGQGPEFLTYFQNEAQLEKSRLLSDRFSAERPKGSFSTLEIQRTEQGDSAMYLCASSSGSLGNEQFFGPGTRLTVL.

CDR3 DNA: TGTGCCAGCAGCTTAGATCCGCAGGGGGGGAATGAGCAGTTCTTC. It specifies CASSLDPQGGNEQFF. This chain connects TRBV11-2 to TRBJ2-1; D is tentatively TRBD1 or TRBD2 (7 bases each). Germline CDR1 SGHAT, CDR2 FQNNGV. V lost 0 bases to trimming and J lost 7 bases, with 13 bases between them. The CDR3 runs 15 residues.

This clonotype was observed a few times. V gene TRBV6-2 or TRBV6-3 combines with J gene TRBJ2-7, with a weak D call TRBD1 (5 bases). Germline V gene sequence: CDR1 MNHEY, CDR2 SVGEGT. V was pared by 7 bases and J by 2 bases, with 6 bases between. This CDR3 comprises 11 residues. In DNA form, the CDR3 reads TGTGCCAGCAAGGGGACCTACGAGCAGTACTTC. Translating it yields CASKGTYEQYF.

The chain joins TRBV12-3 or TRBV12-4 to TRBJ2-2; weak D call: TRBD2 (5 bases). V lost 5 bases and J lost 5, with 12 bases in between. The CDR3 spans 14 residues. CDR3: CASSLSPGTGELFF. CDR3 DNA sequence: TGTGCCAGCAGTCTGAGTCCGGGGACCGGGGAGCTGTTTTTT.

V is TRBV4-3 and J is TRBJ2-5, with TRBD2 matching over 13 bases. Germline values: CDR1 LGHNA, CDR2 YSLEER. V dropped 0 bases and J dropped 3; count of bases not matched to a gene: 4. This CDR3 region has 17 residues. The CDR3 loop reads CASSQDLGLAGKETQYF. CDR3 coding DNA: TGCGCCAGCAGCCAAGATCTGGGACTAGCGGGGAAAGAGACCCAGTACTTC.

As regards this clonotype: One base away lies a much larger clone, so this may be a sequencing read error. The chain recombines TRBV5-1 with TRBJ2-5; no clear D gene. The CDR3 totals 12 residues. V was pared by 5 bases and J by 3 bases, with 8 bases between. CDR1 SGHRS and CDR2 YFSETQ come from the germline V gene. CDR3 DNA sequence: TGCGCCAGCAGGATCGTGAAAGAGACCCAGTACTTC. It translates to CASRIVKETQYF.

V usage is TRBV5-6 and J usage is TRBJ2-7; D is ambiguous. The germline V gene encodes CDR1 SGHDT and CDR2 YYEEEE. Trimming removed 4 bases from V and 2 bases from J, with 13 bases in between. This CDR3 is 14 amino acids long. For the CDR3, the DNA is TGTGCCAGCAGCCAAGAACAGCGCACCTACGAGCAGTACGTC. This encodes CASSQEQRTYEQYV.

The chain combines TRBV11-2 with TRBJ2-1, with a tentative D call TRBD2 (7 bases). CDR1 SGHAT and CDR2 FQNNGV come from the germline V gene. The CDR3 is 15 amino acids. V was clipped by 5 bases and J by 9 bases, with 20 bases between them. The CDR3 loop reads CASSLGGGLLIEQFF. CDR3 sequence (DNA): TGTGCCAGCAGCCTTGGGGGGGGGCTACTTATTGAGCAGTTCTTC.

This clonotype has only a few counts. V usage is TRBV24-1 and J usage is TRBJ2-3; tentatively, D is TRBD2 (5 bases). Germline V CDR1 and CDR2: KGHDR, SFDVKD. V was pared by 2 bases and J by 5 bases, with 25 bases between. This CDR3 has 19 residues. CDR3: CATSDSGVVKGDPKDTQYF. The DNA for the CDR3 is TGTGCCACCAGTGATTCCGGGGTCGTAAAGGGAGATCCCAAAGATACGCAGTATTTT.

This chain uses TRBV7-3 with TRBJ2-3, with TRBD2 matching over 7 bases. With V trimmed by 0 bases and J by 6 bases, 9 bases remained unmatched. The CDR3 contains 16 residues. Germline V CDR1 and CDR2: SGHTA, FQGTGA. The CDR3 DNA reads TGTGCCAGCAGCTTAACACCAGCGGGACTGATTGATACGCAGTATTTT. Translating it yields CASSLTPAGLIDTQYF.

This clonotype was observed many times. V is TRBV5-1 and J is TRBJ2-2; 9 nucleotides line up with TRBD1. Germline V lookup: CDR1 SGHRS, CDR2 YFSETQ. CDR3 length equals 15 residues. V gave up 3 bases and J gave up 5 bases; unmatched junction bases: 5. The CDR3 sequence is CASSSGTGITGELFF. For the CDR3, the DNA is TGCGCCAGCAGCTCCGGGACAGGGATAACCGGGGAGCTGTTTTTT.

The CDR3 nucleotides read TGTGCCAGCAGGACAGGGGACTATAATTCACCCCTCCACTTT. This encodes CASRTGDYNSPLHF. The chain links TRBV25-1 to TRBJ1-6, with 8 bases matching TRBD1. Losses at the gene ends were 6 bases for V and 3 bases for J; bases not matched to a gene: 1. CDR1 is MGHDK, CDR2 SYGVNS, per germline. This CDR3 has 14 residues.

The chain is built from TRBV10-2 and TRBJ2-5; D is possibly TRBD1 or TRBD2 (6 bases each). The CDR3 is made up of 15 amino acids. Germline V CDR1 and CDR2: WSHSY, SAAADI. Trimming stripped 7 bases from V and 2 bases from J, with 17 bases between. CDR3 sequence (DNA): TGCGCCAGCATGCCGTCTGGGGGGCTTCAAGAGACCCAGTACTTC. Translating it yields CASMPSGGLQETQYF.

This clonotype was observed a handful of times. The chain recombines TRBV4-2 with TRBJ1-3; possible D gene TRBD1, 5 bases. CDR3 length: 17 residues. Germline V gene data show CDR1 as LGHNA and CDR2 as YNFKEQ. The V end lost 2 bases, the J end lost 2 bases, and 16 bases lay between the germline ends. Here the CDR3 DNA reads TGTGCCAGCAGCCAACAGGGATACCGGTTTGCTGGAAACACCATATATTTT. Its protein product is CASSQQGYRFAGNTIYF.

J is TRBJ1-3 and V is TRBV4-2; no clear D gene. In germline, CDR1 is LGHNA, CDR2 YNFKEQ. The CDR3 totals 16 residues. V was trimmed by 0 bases and J by 0 bases, leaving 9 bases between them. The chain's CDR3 is CASSQEFGVSGNTIYF. CDR3 coding DNA: TGTGCCAGCAGCCAAGAGTTTGGGGTCTCTGGAAACACCATATATTTT.

This chain joins TRBV12-3 or TRBV12-4 and TRBJ2-3; 10 bases agree with TRBD2. Unmatched junction bases numbered 5, after V lost 6 bases and J lost 2 bases. The CDR3 covers 15 residues. CDR3 protein: CASRSAGGTTDTQYF. The CDR3 DNA reads as TGTGCCAGCAGGTCAGCGGGGGGGACCACAGATACGCAGTATTTT.

The chain employs TRBV7-2 and TRBJ2-3, with 7 bases aligning to TRBD2. CDR3 size: 17 residues. Germline CDR1 and CDR2: SGHTA and FQGNSA. J lost 0 bases, V lost 5 bases, and 11 bases had no gene match. The CDR3 reads CASSNPRLAGSTDTQYF. The CDR3 coding sequence is TGTGCCAGCAGCAACCCACGACTAGCAGGAAGCACAGATACGCAGTATTTT.

This clonotype was picked up a small number of times. The chain carries TRBV7-2 and TRBJ2-7, with 9 bases matching TRBD2. Per the germline V gene, CDR1 is SGHTA and CDR2 is FQGNSA. This CDR3 is 14 amino acids long. V gave up 4 bases and J gave up 6 bases; unmatched junction bases: 7. CDR3 coding DNA: TGTGCCAGCAGCTCCATCGGGACTAGCCGCGAGCAGTACTTC. This encodes CASSSIGTSREQYF.

The chain combines TRBV6-5 with TRBJ2-2; 8 nucleotides agree with TRBD2. Trimming took 5 bases from V and 6 from J; bases not matched to a gene: 8. This CDR3 is 15 amino acids long. Germline CDR1 and CDR2: MNHEY and SVGAGI. The CDR3 coding sequence is TGTGCCAGCAGTCTGGGGACCGGGGGGGCCGGGGAGCTGTTTTTT. Protein product: CASSLGTGGAGELFF.

V and J are TRBV20-1 and TRBJ2-1; D possibly corresponds to TRBD1 (6 bases). Trimming shortened V by 6 bases and J by 7 bases, and 25 bases separated the two germline ends. The CDR3 contains 16 residues. Germline CDR1 is DFQATT and CDR2 is SNEGSKA (reference sequence). CDR3 bases: TGCAGTGCCGCCCCCACGGAGAGGGGGTTGGAAAATGAGCAGTTCTTC. It yields the protein CSAAPTERGLENEQFF.

The CDR3 loop is CASSPLGDTEAFF. The CDR3 coding sequence is TGTGCCAGCAGCCCCTTAGGAGACACTGAAGCTTTCTTT. The chain carries TRBV7-6 and TRBJ1-1, with D unresolved. The CDR3 covers 13 residues. Looked up from germline, CDR1 is SGHVS and CDR2 is FNYEAQ. Trimming cost V 5 bases and J 3 bases, with 10 bases left between them.

This clonotype appeared a few times. The chain employs TRBV7-3 and TRBJ2-3, with 12 bases matching TRBD2. The V segment lost 5 bases and the J segment 0 bases; nucleotides outside the gene matches: 3. The CDR3 runs to 16 residues. Germline V gene lookup returns CDR1 SGHTA and CDR2 FQGTGA. CDR3 region: CASSTGTSGSTDTQYF. The DNA of the CDR3 is TGTGCCAGCAGCACAGGGACTAGCGGGAGCACAGATACGCAGTATTTT.

V usage is TRBV6-2 or TRBV6-3 and J usage is TRBJ2-3; D is possibly TRBD2 (5 bases). Germline-derived CDR1 and CDR2 are MNHEY and SVGEGT. The CDR3 sequence is 14 residues long. V lost 3 bases, J lost 6 bases, and 13 bases lay in between. The DNA of the CDR3 is TGTGCCAGCAGTTATGTTGGAGGCTCCGATACGCAGTATTTT. Amino acids: CASSYVGGSDTQYF.